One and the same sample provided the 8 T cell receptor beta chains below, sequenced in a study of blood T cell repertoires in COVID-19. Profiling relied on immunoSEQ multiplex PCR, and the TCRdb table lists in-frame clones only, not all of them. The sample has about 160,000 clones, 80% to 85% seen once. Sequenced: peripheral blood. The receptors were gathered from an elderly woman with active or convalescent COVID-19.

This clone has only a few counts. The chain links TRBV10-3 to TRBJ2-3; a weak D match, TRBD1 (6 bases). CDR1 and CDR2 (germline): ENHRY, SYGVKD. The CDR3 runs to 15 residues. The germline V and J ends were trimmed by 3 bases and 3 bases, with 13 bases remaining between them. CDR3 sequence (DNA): TGTGCCATCAGTGACGTGGACAGTGTTACAGATACGCAGTATTTT. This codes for CAISDVDSVTDTQYF.

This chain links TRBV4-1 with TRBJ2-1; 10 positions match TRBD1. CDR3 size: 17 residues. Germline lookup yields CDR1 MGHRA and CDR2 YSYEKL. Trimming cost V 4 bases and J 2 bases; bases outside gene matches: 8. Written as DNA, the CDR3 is TGCGCCAGCAGCCTCCCGGCGGGGACAGGGGCCTACAATGAGCAGTTCTTC. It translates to CASSLPAGTGAYNEQFF.

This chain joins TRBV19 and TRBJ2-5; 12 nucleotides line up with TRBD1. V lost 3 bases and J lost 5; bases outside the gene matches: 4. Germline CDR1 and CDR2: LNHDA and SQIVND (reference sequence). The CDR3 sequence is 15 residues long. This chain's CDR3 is CASSMGTGGLETQYF. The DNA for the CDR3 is TGTGCCAGTAGTATGGGGACAGGGGGCCTGGAGACCCAGTACTTC.

DNA of the CDR3: TGTGCCAGCAGGGAATCAGGGGGTGGCTACACCTTC. It specifies CASRESGGGYTF. The J gene is TRBJ1-2, the V gene TRBV2; the match to TRBD1 covers 7 bases. The CDR3 covers 12 residues. Germline assignment: CDR1 SNHLY and CDR2 FYNNEI. After removal of 6 bases from V and 7 bases from J, the junction contained 5 bases not matched to a gene.

CDR3 protein: CASSKLNTGELFF. DNA of the CDR3: TGTGCCAGCAGTAAACTGAACACCGGGGAGCTGTTTTTT. The chain has TRBV2 and TRBJ2-2; D is unresolved. V shed 5 bases and J shed 1 base, with 5 bases lying between them. Germline V gene data show CDR1 as SNHLY and CDR2 as FYNNEI. The CDR3 length is 13 residues.

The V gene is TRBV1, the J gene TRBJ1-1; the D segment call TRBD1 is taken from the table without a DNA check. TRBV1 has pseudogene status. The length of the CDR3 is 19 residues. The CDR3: CTSSQDPGAGGPMNTEAFF. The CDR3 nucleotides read TGCACCAGCAGCCAAGATCCTGGGGCAGGGGGACCCATGAACACTGAAGCTTTCTTT.

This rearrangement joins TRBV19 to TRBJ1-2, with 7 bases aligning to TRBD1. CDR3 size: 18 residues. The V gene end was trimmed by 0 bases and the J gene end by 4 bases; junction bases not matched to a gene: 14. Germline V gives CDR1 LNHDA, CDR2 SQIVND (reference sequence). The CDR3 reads CASSIENGRQGRLYGYTF. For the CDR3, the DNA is TGTGCCAGTAGTATAGAGAACGGGAGACAGGGTAGACTCTATGGCTACACCTTC.

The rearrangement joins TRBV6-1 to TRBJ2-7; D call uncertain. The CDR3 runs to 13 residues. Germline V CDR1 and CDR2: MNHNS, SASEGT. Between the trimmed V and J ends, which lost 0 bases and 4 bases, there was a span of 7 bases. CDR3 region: CASSEARWYEQYF. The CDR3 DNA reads TGTGCCAGCAGTGAAGCGCGGTGGTACGAGCAGTACTTC.